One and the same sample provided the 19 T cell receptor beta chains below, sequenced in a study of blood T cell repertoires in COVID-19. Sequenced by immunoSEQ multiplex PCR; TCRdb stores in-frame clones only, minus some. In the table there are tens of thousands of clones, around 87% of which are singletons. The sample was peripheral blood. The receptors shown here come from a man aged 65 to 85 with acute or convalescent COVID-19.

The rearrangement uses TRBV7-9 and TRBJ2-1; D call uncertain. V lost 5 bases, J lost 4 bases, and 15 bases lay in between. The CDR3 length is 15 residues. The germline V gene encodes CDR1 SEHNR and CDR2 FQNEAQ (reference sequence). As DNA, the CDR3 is TGTGCCAGCAGCCCCCAGCCGGTACAGTACAATGAGCAGTTCTTC. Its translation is CASSPQPVQYNEQFF. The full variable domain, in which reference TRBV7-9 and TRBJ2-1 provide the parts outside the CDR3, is DTGVSQNPRHKITKRGQNVTFRCDPISEHNRLYWYRQTLGQGPEFLTYFQNEAQLEKSRLLSDRFSAERPKGSFSTLEIQRTEQGDSAMYLCASSPQPVQYNEQFFGPGTRLTVL.

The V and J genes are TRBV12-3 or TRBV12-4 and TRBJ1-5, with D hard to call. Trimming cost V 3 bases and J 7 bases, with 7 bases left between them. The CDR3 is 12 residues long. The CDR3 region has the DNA TGTGCCAGCAGTTTTGAGGAACAGCCCCAGCATTTT. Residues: CASSFEEQPQHF.

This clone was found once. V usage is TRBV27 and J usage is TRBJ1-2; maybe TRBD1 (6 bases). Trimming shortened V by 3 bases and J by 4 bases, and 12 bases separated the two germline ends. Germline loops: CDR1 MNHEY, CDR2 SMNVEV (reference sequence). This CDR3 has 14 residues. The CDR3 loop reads CASSLNREGYGYTF. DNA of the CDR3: TGTGCCAGCAGTTTGAACAGGGAAGGCTATGGCTACACCTTC.

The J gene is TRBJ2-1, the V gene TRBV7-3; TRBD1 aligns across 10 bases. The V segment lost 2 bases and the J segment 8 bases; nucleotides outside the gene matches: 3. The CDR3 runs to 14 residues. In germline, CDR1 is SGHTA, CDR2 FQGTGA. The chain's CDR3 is CASSLSTGGDEQFF. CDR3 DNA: TGTGCCAGCAGCTTATCGACAGGGGGCGATGAGCAGTTCTTC.

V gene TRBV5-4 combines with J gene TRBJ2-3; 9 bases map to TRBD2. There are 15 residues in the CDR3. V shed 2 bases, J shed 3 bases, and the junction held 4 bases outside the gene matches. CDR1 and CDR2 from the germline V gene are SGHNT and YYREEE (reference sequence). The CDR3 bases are TGTGCCAGCAGCTTTGGGACTAGCTATACAGATACGCAGTATTTT. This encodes CASSFGTSYTDTQYF.

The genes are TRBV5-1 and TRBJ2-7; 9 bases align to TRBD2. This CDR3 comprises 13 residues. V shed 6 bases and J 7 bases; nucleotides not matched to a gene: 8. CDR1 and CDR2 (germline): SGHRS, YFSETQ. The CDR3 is CASTGLRGGEQYF. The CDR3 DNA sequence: TGCGCCAGCACGGGACTGCGGGGGGGTGAGCAGTACTTC.

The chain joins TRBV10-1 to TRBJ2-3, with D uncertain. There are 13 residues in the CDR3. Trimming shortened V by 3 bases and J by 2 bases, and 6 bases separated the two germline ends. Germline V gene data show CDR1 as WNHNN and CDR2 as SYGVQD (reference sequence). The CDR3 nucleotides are TGCGCCAGCAGTGAAGAGATCACAGATACGCAGTATTTT. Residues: CASSEEITDTQYF.

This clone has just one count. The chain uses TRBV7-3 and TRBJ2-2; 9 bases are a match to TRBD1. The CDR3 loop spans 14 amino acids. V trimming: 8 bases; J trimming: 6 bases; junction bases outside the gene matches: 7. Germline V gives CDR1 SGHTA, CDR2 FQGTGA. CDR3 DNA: TGTGCCAGCGGTACAGGGGGCAATGCCGGGGAGCTGTTTTTT. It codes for CASGTGGNAGELFF.

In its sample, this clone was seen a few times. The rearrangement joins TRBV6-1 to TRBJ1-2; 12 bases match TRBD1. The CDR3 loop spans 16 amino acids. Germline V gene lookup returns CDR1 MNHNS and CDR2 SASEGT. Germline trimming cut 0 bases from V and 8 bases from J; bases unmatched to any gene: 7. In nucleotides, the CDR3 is TGTGCCAGCAGTGAAGCGGGGGACAGGGGGCTGTGGGGCTACACCTTC. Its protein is CASSEAGDRGLWGYTF.

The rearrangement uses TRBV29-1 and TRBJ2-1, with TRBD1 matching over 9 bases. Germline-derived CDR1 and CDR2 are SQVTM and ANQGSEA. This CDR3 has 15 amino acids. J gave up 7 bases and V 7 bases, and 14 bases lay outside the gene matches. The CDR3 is CSGLRSGQGPNEQFF. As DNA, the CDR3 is TGCAGCGGCCTGAGGTCGGGACAGGGCCCAAATGAGCAGTTCTTC.

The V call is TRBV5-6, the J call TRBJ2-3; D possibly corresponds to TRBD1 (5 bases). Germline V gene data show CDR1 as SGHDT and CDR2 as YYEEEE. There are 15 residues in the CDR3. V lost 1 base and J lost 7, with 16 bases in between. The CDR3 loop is CASSLLLPDTNTQYF. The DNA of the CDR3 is TGTGCCAGCAGCTTGCTCCTCCCGGACACTAATACGCAGTATTTT.

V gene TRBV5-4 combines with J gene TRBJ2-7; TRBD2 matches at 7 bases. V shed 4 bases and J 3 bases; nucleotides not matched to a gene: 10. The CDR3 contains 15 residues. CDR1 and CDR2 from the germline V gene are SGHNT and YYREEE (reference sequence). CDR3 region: CASSTTIREDYEQYF. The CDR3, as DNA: TGTGCCAGCAGCACGACTATTCGGGAGGACTACGAGCAGTACTTC.

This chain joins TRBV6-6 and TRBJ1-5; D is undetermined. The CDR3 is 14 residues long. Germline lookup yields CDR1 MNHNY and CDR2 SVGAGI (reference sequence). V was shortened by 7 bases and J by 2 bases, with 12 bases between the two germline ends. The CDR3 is CASILQVGNQPQHF. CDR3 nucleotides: TGTGCCAGCATTCTGCAGGTCGGCAATCAGCCCCAGCATTTT.

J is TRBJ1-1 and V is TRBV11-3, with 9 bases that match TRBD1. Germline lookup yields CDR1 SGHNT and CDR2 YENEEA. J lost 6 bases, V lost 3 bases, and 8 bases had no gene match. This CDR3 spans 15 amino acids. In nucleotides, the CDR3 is TGTGCCAGCAGCTTTTCCGGGACAGGGATCTCTGAAGCTTTCTTT. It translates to CASSFSGTGISEAFF.

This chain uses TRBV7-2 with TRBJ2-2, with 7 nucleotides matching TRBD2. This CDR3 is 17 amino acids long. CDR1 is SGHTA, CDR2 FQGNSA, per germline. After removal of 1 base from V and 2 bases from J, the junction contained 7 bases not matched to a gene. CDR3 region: CASSLGFRGRNTGELFF. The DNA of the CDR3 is TGTGCCAGCAGCTTAGGGTTTCGCGGGAGAAACACCGGGGAGCTGTTTTTT. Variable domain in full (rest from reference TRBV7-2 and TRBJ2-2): GAGVSQSPSNKVTEKGKDVELRCDPISGHTALYWYRQSLGQGLEFLIYFQGNSAPDKSGLPSDRFSAERTGGSVSTLTIQRTQQEDSAVYLCASSLGFRGRNTGELFFGEGSRLTVL.

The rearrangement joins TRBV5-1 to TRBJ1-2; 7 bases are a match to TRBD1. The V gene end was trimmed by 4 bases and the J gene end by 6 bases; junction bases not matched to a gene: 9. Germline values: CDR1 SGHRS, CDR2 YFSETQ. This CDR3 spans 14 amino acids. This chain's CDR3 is CASSDAQGSNGYTF. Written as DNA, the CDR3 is TGCGCCAGCAGCGACGCACAGGGGAGTAATGGCTACACCTTC. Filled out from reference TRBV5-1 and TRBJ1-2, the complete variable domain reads KAGVTQTPRYLIKTRGQQVTLSCSPISGHRSVSWYQQTPGQGLQFLFEYFSETQRNKGNFPGRFSGRQFSNSRSEMNVSTLELGDSALYLCASSDAQGSNGYTFGSGTRLTVV.

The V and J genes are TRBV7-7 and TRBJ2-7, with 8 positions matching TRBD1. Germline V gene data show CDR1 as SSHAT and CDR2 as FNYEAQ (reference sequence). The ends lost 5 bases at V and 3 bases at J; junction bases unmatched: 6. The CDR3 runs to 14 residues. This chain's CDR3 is CASSPSGTGYEQYF. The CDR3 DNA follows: TGTGCCAGCAGCCCCTCCGGGACAGGCTACGAGCAGTACTTC. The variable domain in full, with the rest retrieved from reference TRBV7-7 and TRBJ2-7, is GAGVSQSPRYKVTKRGQDVTLRCDPISSHATLYWYQQALGQGPEFLTYFNYEAQPDKSGLPSDRFSAERPEGSISTLTIQRTEQRDSAMYRCASSPSGTGYEQYFGPGTRLTVT.

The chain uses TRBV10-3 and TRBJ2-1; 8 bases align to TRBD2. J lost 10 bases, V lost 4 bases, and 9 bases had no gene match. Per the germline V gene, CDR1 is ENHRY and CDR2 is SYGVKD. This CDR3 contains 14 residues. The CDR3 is CAISVRGGLGEQFF. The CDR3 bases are TGTGCCATCAGTGTACGGGGGGGACTCGGAGAGCAGTTCTTC.

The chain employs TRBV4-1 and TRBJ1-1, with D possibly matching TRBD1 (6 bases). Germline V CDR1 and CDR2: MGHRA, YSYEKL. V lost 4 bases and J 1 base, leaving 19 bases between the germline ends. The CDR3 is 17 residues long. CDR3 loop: CASSRTQTDRRNTEAFF. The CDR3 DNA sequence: TGCGCCAGCAGCCGGACCCAGACCGACAGGAGGAACACTGAAGCTTTCTTT.